This is a list of T cell receptor beta chains from one sample in a study of blood T cell repertoires in COVID-19. Clones were sequenced by immunoSEQ multiplex PCR, and TCRdb holds only the in-frame ones, with some missing. This table holds about 61,000 clones, 70% to 80% found once. The sequencing sample was made of peripheral blood. The receptors here all came from an elderly man with active or convalescent COVID-19. The CDR3 runs from the conserved cysteine through the conserved F or W. D genes are given only for firm matches. Size tells how often a clone was seen (once, few, many) or the class of an expanded clone, and some rows leave it out.

j_call v_call d_call clone_size cdr3_aa cdr3_nt
TRBJ2-7 TRBV6-6 NA NA CASSGQGSYEQYF TGTGCCAGCAGTGGACAAGGCTCCTACGAGCAGTACTTC
TRBJ1-6 TRBV2 TRBD1 NA CASSGPTGGSPLHF TGTGCCAGCAGTGGCCCGACAGGGGGTTCACCCCTCCACTTT
TRBJ1-1 TRBV5-1 TRBD1 NA CASSWGQGATEAFF TGCGCCAGCAGCTGGGGACAGGGGGCAACTGAAGCTTTCTTT
TRBJ2-7 TRBV7-2 NA few CASSLGEFEQYF TGTGCCAGCAGCTTAGGAGAGTTCGAGCAGTACTTC
TRBJ2-7 TRBV7-9 NA NA CASSLVGGGYEQYF TGTGCCAGCAGCTTAGTTGGGGGCGGTTACGAGCAGTACTTC
TRBJ1-4 TRBV27 NA NA CASSLSPGVGVTTNEKLFF TGTGCCAGCAGTTTATCCCCAGGGGTCGGGGTGACGACTAATGAAAAACTGTTTTTT
TRBJ2-1 TRBV7-9 TRBD2 NA CASSFTLAGGLGEQFF TGTGCCAGCAGCTTCACACTAGCGGGGGGGCTTGGTGAGCAGTTCTTC
TRBJ2-7 TRBV7-8 NA NA CASTRGNYEQYF TGTGCCAGCACTCGAGGGAATTACGAGCAGTACTTC
TRBJ2-2 TRBV5-5 TRBD1 NA CASSRTGGQTGELFF TGTGCCAGCAGCCGGACAGGCGGTCAGACCGGGGAGCTGTTTTTT
TRBJ2-3 TRBV5-1 TRBD2 NA CASSFGTTTDTQYF TGCGCCAGCAGCTTCGGGACTACCACAGATACGCAGTATTTT
TRBJ2-3 TRBV5-5 NA NA CASSRTQGLSTDTQYF TGTGCCAGCAGCCGGACACAGGGTTTGTCCACAGATACGCAGTATTTT
TRBJ1-1 TRBV6-5 NA NA CASSYLSVPNTEAFF TGTGCCAGCAGTTACTTGTCGGTGCCGAACACTGAAGCTTTCTTT
TRBJ2-3 TRBV7-8 TRBD1 large CASSYMGDRGITQYF TGTGCCAGCAGCTATATGGGGGACAGGGGTATTACGCAGTATTTT
TRBJ1-4 TRBV29-1 TRBD1 few CSVALTGTNEKLFF TGCAGCGTTGCCTTGACAGGGACTAATGAAAAACTGTTTTTT
TRBJ1-6 TRBV3-1/TRBV3-2 NA NA CASQTRGGNSPLHF TGTGCCAGCCAAACGAGGGGGGGAAATTCACCCCTCCACTTT
TRBJ2-3 TRBV7-9 TRBD2 NA CASSKTSSEADTQYF TGTGCCAGCAGCAAGACTAGCTCGGAGGCAGATACGCAGTATTTT
TRBJ1-4 TRBV30 TRBD1 NA CAWSVRGQLGLFF TGTGCCTGGAGTGTACGGGGACAGTTAGGACTGTTTTTT
TRBJ2-2 TRBV7-8 NA NA CASSLRSGTNTGELFF TGTGCCAGCAGCCTACGGAGCGGCACGAACACCGGGGAGCTGTTTTTT
TRBJ2-3 TRBV6-5 NA many CASSYTRGDTQYF TGTGCCAGCAGTTACACCAGGGGAGATACGCAGTATTTT
TRBJ2-1 TRBV3-1/TRBV3-2 TRBD1 once CASSLGQNNEQFF TGTGCCAGCAGCTTGGGACAGAACAATGAGCAGTTCTTC
TRBJ2-6 TRBV5-4 TRBD1 once CASSPDEGQNSGANVLTF TGTGCCAGCAGCCCGGACGAGGGACAGAACTCTGGGGCCAACGTCCTGACTTTC
TRBJ1-6 TRBV14 TRBD1 NA CASSQDQTGNNSPLHF TGTGCCAGCAGCCAAGACCAGACAGGGAATAATTCACCCCTCCACTTT
TRBJ2-2 TRBV2 TRBD1 NA CASSRRDRRNTGELFF TGTGCCAGCAGCCGCCGGGACAGGCGTAACACCGGGGAGCTGTTTTTT
TRBJ2-3 TRBV10-1 NA few CASSERETDTQYF TGCGCCAGCAGTGAGAGGGAGACAGATACGCAGTATTTT
TRBJ2-3 TRBV5-4 NA once CASSLVIYGSSSTDTQYF TGTGCCAGCAGCTTGGTCATTTATGGTAGTTCTAGCACAGATACGCAGTATTTT
TRBJ1-1 TRBV27 NA NA CASSTARGTTKAFF TGTGCCAGCAGTACGGCCCGGGGGACGACAAAAGCTTTCTTT
TRBJ2-7 TRBV3-1/TRBV3-2 NA NA CASSEGGRGRLYF TGTGCCAGCAGCGAAGGGGGAAGAGGGAGGCTGTACTTC
TRBJ2-2 TRBV9 NA NA CASVAGNTGELFF TGTGCCAGCGTCGCGGGGAATACCGGGGAGCTGTTTTTT
TRBJ1-2 TRBV15 TRBD1 NA CATSREPGGYGYTF TGTGCCACCAGCAGAGAGCCAGGGGGGTATGGCTACACCTTC
TRBJ2-1 TRBV27 TRBD1 NA CASSRPGTGFGNEQFF TGTGCCAGCAGTAGACCCGGGACAGGGTTCGGCAATGAGCAGTTCTTC
TRBJ1-5 TRBV19 NA NA CASTRANHQPQHF TGTGCCAGCACCAGGGCCAACCATCAGCCCCAGCATTTT
TRBJ2-7 TRBV5-5 TRBD1 NA CASRFRADRVDQYF TGTGCCAGCAGATTTAGAGCGGACAGGGTGGATCAGTACTTC
TRBJ2-1 TRBV18 TRBD1 NA CASSRDRGGNEQFF TGTGCCAGCTCACGAGACAGGGGAGGCAATGAGCAGTTCTTC
TRBJ2-5 TRBV7-3 NA few CASSRGASGTQYF TGTGCCAGCAGCCGCGGGGCCAGTGGGACCCAGTACTTC
TRBJ1-2 TRBV5-6 TRBD1 NA CASSPLYRGRDGYTF TGTGCCAGCAGCCCACTTTACAGGGGGAGGGATGGCTACACCTTC
TRBJ1-2 TRBV6-8 NA NA CASRPASGGSDRGYGYTF TGTGCCAGCAGGCCTGCCTCGGGGGGGAGCGATAGAGGATATGGCTACACCTTC
TRBJ2-3 TRBV5-1 TRBD1 few CASRTGTGVAADTQYF TGCGCCAGCAGGACCGGGACAGGGGTTGCAGCAGATACGCAGTATTTT
TRBJ2-2 TRBV3-1/TRBV3-2 TRBD2 few CASSRLAGGNTGELFF TGTGCCAGCAGCCGACTAGCGGGGGGGAACACCGGGGAGCTGTTTTTT
TRBJ1-6 TRBV10-1 NA few CASSTFRDSPLHF TGCGCCAGCAGCACGTTTCGGGATTCACCCCTCCACTTT
TRBJ2-5 TRBV5-1 NA NA CASSRQETQYF TGCGCCAGCAGCCGCCAAGAGACCCAGTACTTC
TRBJ2-1 TRBV4-2 TRBD2 few CASSLLGLAGGPGEQFF TGTGCCAGCAGCCTTTTAGGACTAGCGGGAGGGCCAGGTGAGCAGTTCTTC
TRBJ1-5 TRBV10-3 NA NA CAISDPGYSNQPQHF TGTGCCATCAGTGACCCAGGATATAGCAATCAGCCCCAGCATTTT
TRBJ1-1 TRBV3-1/TRBV3-2 TRBD1 NA CASSQGLDREFTEAFF TGTGCCAGCAGCCAAGGATTGGACAGGGAATTCACTGAAGCTTTCTTT
TRBJ2-1 TRBV28 TRBD2 NA CASSPRREGRRNEQFF TGTGCCAGCAGCCCACGGCGGGAGGGCCGCAGGAATGAGCAGTTCTTC
TRBJ1-1 TRBV5-1 NA NA CASSLEEKGPTEAFF TGCGCCAGCAGCTTGGAAGAGAAGGGGCCCACTGAAGCTTTCTTT
TRBJ2-2 TRBV11-2 NA NA CASSLIISTGELFF TGTGCCAGCAGCTTAATCATCAGCACCGGGGAGCTGTTTTTT
TRBJ1-3 TRBV13 TRBD1 NA CASSRRTGGDGNTIYF TGTGCCAGCAGCAGGCGGACAGGGGGCGACGGAAACACCATATATTTT
TRBJ2-7 TRBV28 TRBD2 NA CASSFLSSGKSYEQYF TGTGCCAGCAGTTTTTTGTCTAGCGGCAAATCCTACGAGCAGTACTTC
TRBJ1-2 TRBV7-9 TRBD1 NA CASSIFRQGADYGYTF TGTGCCAGCAGCATCTTCAGACAGGGGGCGGACTATGGCTACACCTTC
TRBJ2-5 TRBV12-5 NA NA CASAPAGTQETQYF TGTGCTAGTGCCCCGGCAGGAACCCAAGAGACCCAGTACTTC